These 25 T cell receptor beta chains were all obtained from the same sample, sequenced in a study of T cell responses to AZD1222 COVID-19 vaccine. Assay used: immunoSEQ multiplex PCR; TCRdb lists only in-frame clones, some missing. This sample has some 86,000 clones, with over 75% found just once. Sequences were derived from peripheral blood, sampled 28 days after the second AZD1222 dose. All receptors derive from an adult who received the AZD1222 COVID-19 vaccine.

The rearrangement joins TRBV18 to TRBJ1-2, with D perhaps TRBD1 (6 bases). This CDR3 contains 14 residues. Germline values: CDR1 KGHSH, CDR2 LQKENI. V was cut by 5 bases and J by 7 bases, with 17 bases left in between. The chain's CDR3 is CASSSQGQSSGYTF. CDR3 DNA sequence: TGTGCCAGCTCATCCCAGGGGCAGTCCTCTGGCTACACCTTC.

The rearrangement uses TRBV4-1 and TRBJ2-5; D possibly corresponds to TRBD1 (6 bases). V was cut by 1 base and J by 4 bases, with 22 bases left in between. Germline CDR1 and CDR2: MGHRA and YSYEKL. The CDR3 sequence is 18 residues long. The chain's CDR3 is CASSQATGGRGRTETQYF. CDR3 DNA sequence: TGCGCCAGCAGCCAAGCTACAGGCGGCAGGGGAAGGACAGAGACCCAGTACTTC.

The rearrangement links TRBV15 to TRBJ1-3; D not resolved. Trimming removed 1 base from V and 4 bases from J, with 11 bases in between. This CDR3 contains 15 residues. Per the germline V gene, CDR1 is LNHNV and CDR2 is YYDKDF (reference sequence). For the CDR3, the DNA is TGTGCCACCAGCAGAGGATCGGGTTTAGGAAACACCATATATTTT. Encoded protein: CATSRGSGLGNTIYF.

This chain uses TRBV9 with TRBJ2-1; possible D gene TRBD1, 5 bases. The CDR3 has 14 residues. Germline values: CDR1 SGDLS, CDR2 YYNGEE. V lost 0 bases and J 7 bases, leaving 11 bases between the germline ends. The CDR3 loop reads CASSVARARNEQFF. CDR3 coding DNA: TGTGCCAGCAGCGTAGCCAGGGCCCGAAATGAGCAGTTCTTC. Together with reference TRBV9 and TRBJ2-1, the CDR3 gives the full variable domain: DSGVTQTPKHLITATGQRVTLRCSPRSGDLSVYWYQQSLDQGLQFLIQYYNGEERAKGNILERFSAQQFPDLHSELNLSSLELGDSALYFCASSVARARNEQFFGPGTRLTVL.

V gene TRBV5-8 combines with J gene TRBJ1-1, with D unclear. V was trimmed by 2 bases and J by 11 bases, leaving 13 bases between them. The CDR3 spans 12 residues. Germline V CDR1 and CDR2: SGHTS, YDEGEE. CDR3 bases: TGTGCCAGCAGCTTTCTTCGGGCCCTGGCTTTCTTT. It codes for CASSFLRALAFF.

This chain joins TRBV11-2 and TRBJ1-5; 7 bases line up with TRBD1. After removal of 5 bases from V and 2 bases from J, the junction contained 3 bases not matched to a gene. Germline CDR1 reads SGHAT; CDR2 reads FQNNGV. The CDR3 loop spans 14 amino acids. The CDR3 loop reads CASSPDRGNQPQHF. In nucleotides, the CDR3 is TGTGCCAGCAGCCCCGACAGGGGCAATCAGCCCCAGCATTTT.

This rearrangement joins TRBV6-5 to TRBJ1-5; no reliable D call. The CDR3 is 14 amino acids. Trimming took off 6 bases at V and 4 bases at J, with 13 bases between the two ends. Germline CDR1 and CDR2: MNHEY and SVGAGI. CDR3 in DNA: TGTGCCAGCAGGCCACCCCTAGTAAATCAGCCCCAGCATTTT. This encodes CASRPPLVNQPQHF.

The chain is built from TRBV9 and TRBJ1-2; the D is unclear. Between the trimmed V and J ends, which lost 0 bases and 5 bases, there was a span of 11 bases. The CDR3 covers 14 residues. CDR1 and CDR2 from the germline V gene are SGDLS and YYNGEE. For the CDR3, the DNA is TGTGCCAGCAGCGTAGCGAGGGAAGGGTATGGCTACACCTTC. Translation: CASSVAREGYGYTF. The whole variable domain, remainder taken from reference TRBV9 and TRBJ1-2, is DSGVTQTPKHLITATGQRVTLRCSPRSGDLSVYWYQQSLDQGLQFLIQYYNGEERAKGNILERFSAQQFPDLHSELNLSSLELGDSALYFCASSVAREGYGYTFGSGTRLTVV.

This rearrangement joins TRBV6-2 or TRBV6-3 to TRBJ1-1, with a possible D match to TRBD1 (6 bases). Germline V lookup: CDR1 MNHEY, CDR2 SVGEGT. The length of the CDR3 is 14 residues. V was trimmed by 2 bases and J by 3 bases, leaving 10 bases between them. This CDR3 is CASSYGGGYTEAFF. The CDR3 coding sequence is TGTGCCAGCAGTTACGGAGGGGGATACACTGAAGCTTTCTTT.

In this sample, this clone turned up a few times. This chain connects TRBV29-1 to TRBJ2-1; 9 bases agree with TRBD2. This CDR3 has 14 residues. The germline gives CDR1 SQVTM, CDR2 ANQGSEA. After removal of 3 bases from V and 7 bases from J, the junction contained 7 bases not matched to a gene. In DNA form, the CDR3 reads TGCAGCGTTGAGCTAGCGGGGAATCGGAATGAGCAGTTCTTC. It codes for CSVELAGNRNEQFF.

This chain joins TRBV7-9 and TRBJ2-7, with a weak D call TRBD2 (6 bases). Per the germline V gene, CDR1 is SEHNR and CDR2 is FQNEAQ (reference sequence). CDR3 length equals 19 residues. V lost 3 bases, J lost 0 bases, and 24 bases lay in between. This CDR3 reads CASSFSWGVGQGVSYEQYF. The CDR3 coding sequence is TGTGCCAGCAGCTTTAGTTGGGGGGTAGGGCAAGGGGTCTCCTACGAGCAGTACTTC. Filled out from reference TRBV7-9 and TRBJ2-7, the complete variable domain reads DTGVSQNPRHKITKRGQNVTFRCDPISEHNRLYWYRQTLGQGPEFLTYFQNEAQLEKSRLLSDRFSAERPKGSFSTLEIQRTEQGDSAMYLCASSFSWGVGQGVSYEQYFGPGTRLTVT.

The chain has TRBV7-9 and TRBJ2-6; D is ambiguous. The CDR3 spans 15 residues. V shed 1 base and J shed 2 bases, with 6 bases lying between them. CDR1 is SEHNR and CDR2 is FQNEAQ in the germline V gene (reference sequence). CDR3 loop: CASSLDYAGANVLTF. The CDR3 DNA sequence: TGTGCCAGCAGCTTAGACTACGCTGGGGCCAACGTCCTGACTTTC.

The rearrangement joins TRBV10-3 to TRBJ2-1; 8 bases line up with TRBD1. V trimming: 0 bases; J trimming: 4 bases; junction bases outside the gene matches: 8. The CDR3 runs 17 residues. The V gene's germline CDR1 is ENHRY and CDR2 SYGVKD. The CDR3 loop reads CAISESGQGRSYNEQFF. The DNA for the CDR3 is TGTGCCATCAGTGAGTCAGGACAGGGAAGGTCTTACAATGAGCAGTTCTTC.

V and J are TRBV5-1 and TRBJ1-2, with TRBD1 as a possible D gene (6 bases). This CDR3 has 14 amino acids. Per germline, CDR1 SGHRS and CDR2 YFSETQ. V lost 7 bases and J 5 bases, leaving 18 bases between the germline ends. This chain's CDR3 is CASGGGQALYGYTF. As DNA, the CDR3 is TGCGCCAGCGGAGGGGGGCAGGCACTTTATGGCTACACCTTC.

CDR3 amino acids: CASSRGGESSGNTIYF. CDR3 DNA: TGTGCCAGCAGTAGAGGAGGGGAGAGCTCTGGAAACACCATATATTTT. V is TRBV5-4 and J is TRBJ1-3, with D perhaps TRBD1 (5 bases). With 5 bases removed from V and 0 bases from J, the gap between germline ends came to 15 bases. Germline V gives CDR1 SGHNT, CDR2 YYREEE (reference sequence). CDR3 length: 16 amino acids.

The chain uses TRBV10-3 and TRBJ1-2; D gene unclear. CDR3 length: 16 amino acids. In germline, CDR1 is ENHRY, CDR2 SYGVKD. The V end lost 2 bases, the J end lost 0 bases, and 13 bases lay between the germline ends. The CDR3 DNA follows: TGTGCCATCAGTGAGCCCCCTGCTGTCGCTAACTATGGCTACACCTTC. It specifies CAISEPPAVANYGYTF.

The chain links TRBV9 to TRBJ2-5, with D possibly matching TRBD1 (6 bases). The CDR3 consists of 13 residues. V was shortened by 4 bases and J by 3 bases, with 10 bases between the two germline ends. Germline V lookup: CDR1 SGDLS, CDR2 YYNGEE. CDR3 bases: TGTGCCAGCAGCCGCGGACAGAAAGAGACCCAGTACTTC. Translated: CASSRGQKETQYF.

The chain is built from TRBV7-2 and TRBJ1-2; D gene unclear. Germline V gene data show CDR1 as SGHTA and CDR2 as FQGNSA. The germline V and J ends were trimmed by 1 base and 4 bases, with 7 bases remaining between them. The CDR3 is 13 residues long. The CDR3 region is CASSLEVLYGYTF. The CDR3 DNA reads TGTGCCAGCAGCTTAGAAGTTCTCTATGGCTACACCTTC.

The rearrangement links TRBV19 to TRBJ1-1; D ambiguous. The ends were cut back, 3 bases at V and 1 base at J, with 9 bases in the middle. The length of the CDR3 is 14 residues. Looked up from germline, CDR1 is LNHDA and CDR2 is SQIVND (reference sequence). The CDR3 loop reads CASSIGSENTEAFF. In DNA form, the CDR3 reads TGTGCCAGTAGTATCGGGTCCGAGAACACTGAAGCTTTCTTT.

Here the CDR3 DNA reads TGCAGTGCTAGTCGGGGACGCATCTACGAGCAGTACTTC. This gives the protein CSASRGRIYEQYF. The chain recombines TRBV20-1 with TRBJ2-7; D may match TRBD1 or TRBD2 (5 bases each). Between the trimmed V and J ends, which lost 3 bases and 3 bases, there was a span of 12 bases. There are 13 residues in the CDR3. The germline V gene has CDR1 DFQATT and CDR2 SNEGSKA (reference sequence).

The V call is TRBV19, the J call TRBJ1-2; possibly TRBD1 for D (5 bases). The CDR3 has 15 amino acids. CDR1 is LNHDA and CDR2 is SQIVND in the germline V gene (reference sequence). Deletions cut 7 bases from V and 3 bases from J, with 18 bases between. CDR3 in DNA: TGTGCCAGTACCCCGGGACGATCGGTGCACTATGGCTACACCTTC. It specifies CASTPGRSVHYGYTF.

This rearrangement joins TRBV28 to TRBJ1-4, with D possibly TRBD1 on 5 matching bases. CDR1 MDHEN and CDR2 SYDVKM come from the germline V gene. V was shortened by 6 bases and J by 1 base, with 9 bases between the two germline ends. CDR3 length equals 14 residues. CDR3 amino acids: CASRNGGTNEKLFF. CDR3 DNA: TGTGCCAGCAGAAATGGGGGAACTAATGAAAAACTGTTTTTT.

This chain uses TRBV9 with TRBJ1-1, with D uncertain. V was cut by 2 bases and J by 0 bases, with 5 bases left in between. This CDR3 region has 13 residues. The V gene's germline CDR1 is SGDLS and CDR2 YYNGEE. CDR3 residues: CASSVDVNTEAFF. The DNA of the CDR3 is TGTGCCAGCAGCGTGGACGTGAACACTGAAGCTTTCTTT.

V usage is TRBV7-8 and J usage is TRBJ2-7, with D possibly being TRBD1 (6 bases). Germline lookup yields CDR1 SGHVS and CDR2 FQNEAQ. V was pared by 1 base and J by 3 bases, with 10 bases between. CDR3 size: 14 residues. CDR3 bases: TGTGCCAGCAGCTTAGGGGCACAGGGCTACGAGCAGTACTTC. Protein product: CASSLGAQGYEQYF.

V usage is TRBV9 and J usage is TRBJ2-5; 7 positions agree with TRBD2. This CDR3 is built from 15 residues. Germline-derived CDR1 and CDR2 are SGDLS and YYNGEE. V lost 3 bases and J lost 5; bases outside the gene matches: 10. Written as DNA, the CDR3 is TGTGCCAGCAGCGGTACCGGGACTAAGGGGGAGACCCAGTACTTC. Its protein product is CASSGTGTKGETQYF.